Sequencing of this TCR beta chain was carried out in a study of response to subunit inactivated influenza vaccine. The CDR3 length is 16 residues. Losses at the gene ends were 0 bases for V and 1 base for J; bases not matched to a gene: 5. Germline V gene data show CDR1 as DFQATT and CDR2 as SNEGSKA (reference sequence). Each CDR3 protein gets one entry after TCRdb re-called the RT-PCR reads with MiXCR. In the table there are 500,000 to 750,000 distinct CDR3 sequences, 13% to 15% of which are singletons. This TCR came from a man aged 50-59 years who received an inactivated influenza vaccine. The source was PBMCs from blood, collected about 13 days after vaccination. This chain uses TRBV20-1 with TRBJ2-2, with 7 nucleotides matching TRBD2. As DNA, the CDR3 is TGCAGTGCTAGAGATCAACTAGCGTGGAACACCGGGGAGCTGTTTTTT. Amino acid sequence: CSARDQLAWNTGELFF.